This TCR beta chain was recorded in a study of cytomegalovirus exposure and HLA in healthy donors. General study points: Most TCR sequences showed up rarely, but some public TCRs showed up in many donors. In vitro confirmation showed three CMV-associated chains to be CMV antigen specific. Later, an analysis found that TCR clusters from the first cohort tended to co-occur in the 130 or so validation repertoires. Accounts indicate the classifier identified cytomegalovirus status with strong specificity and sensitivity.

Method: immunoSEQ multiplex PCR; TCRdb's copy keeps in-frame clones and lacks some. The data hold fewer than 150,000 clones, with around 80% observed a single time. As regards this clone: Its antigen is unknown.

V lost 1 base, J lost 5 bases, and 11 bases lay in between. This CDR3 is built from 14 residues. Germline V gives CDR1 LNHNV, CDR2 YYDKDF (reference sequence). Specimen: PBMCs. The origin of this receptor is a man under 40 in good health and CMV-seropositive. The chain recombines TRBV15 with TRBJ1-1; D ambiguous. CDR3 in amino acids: CATSRVFGATEAFF. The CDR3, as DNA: TGTGCCACCAGCAGAGTATTTGGTGCGACTGAAGCTTTCTTT.